These 30 T cell receptor beta chains came from one sample sequenced in a study of shared clonotypes between healthy human individuals. Cells designated naive CD8 were CD45RO-negative and were positively selected for CCR7, with terminally differentiated effector memory CD45RA+ cells excluded. The assay was immunoSEQ multiplex PCR, and TCRdb's table has in-frame clones only and misses some. This repertoire shows some 2.1 million clones, around 93% found once; its top ten account for 1.5% to 2%. Material for sequencing was naive CD8+ T cells from PBMCs. The receptors stem from a man in his late teens or twenties in good health. Some clones in this sample may be carry-over from other donors' samples.

The CDR3: CASSLDRGSYGYTF. The CDR3 region has the DNA TGTGCCAGCAGTTTAGACAGGGGATCCTATGGCTACACCTTC. The genes are TRBV27 and TRBJ1-2; 8 bases line up with TRBD1. Germline V gene sequence: CDR1 MNHEY, CDR2 SMNVEV (reference sequence). The trim removed 2 bases at V and 4 bases at J, leaving 3 bases unmatched. The CDR3 runs 14 residues.

The J gene is TRBJ1-5, the V gene TRBV19; D possibly corresponds to TRBD1 (5 bases). Germline V gene lookup returns CDR1 LNHDA and CDR2 SQIVND (reference sequence). There are 16 residues in the CDR3. The V end lost 6 bases, the J end lost 0 bases, and 15 bases lay between the germline ends. CDR3 DNA sequence: TGTGCCAGTAGGGGGATCAGGGCACATAGCAATCAGCCCCAGCATTTT. Protein sequence: CASRGIRAHSNQPQHF.

V gene TRBV27 combines with J gene TRBJ1-1; D perhaps matches TRBD1 (6 bases). Trimming removed 5 bases from V and 5 bases from J, with 12 bases in between. This CDR3 is built from 13 residues. Looked up from germline, CDR1 is MNHEY and CDR2 is SMNVEV (reference sequence). CDR3 sequence reads: CASSQRQVTEAFF. The CDR3 bases are TGTGCCAGCAGTCAGAGACAGGTAACTGAAGCTTTCTTT.

Comment on this clone: The sample holds other DNA sequences that translate to the same CDR3. The CDR3 DNA follows: TGCGCCAGCAGCTTGGTCGGCTCCTACGAGCAGTACTTC. Translation: CASSLVGSYEQYF. The rearrangement links TRBV5-1 to TRBJ2-7; D is unresolved. Germline CDR1 and CDR2: SGHRS and YFSETQ. CDR3 length: 13 amino acids. V was clipped by 0 bases and J by 0 bases, with 4 bases between them.

This sequence joins TRBV6-5 and TRBJ1-1; D perhaps matches TRBD1 (6 bases). Germline loops: CDR1 MNHEY, CDR2 SVGAGI. Trimming pared 5 bases from V and 4 bases from J, leaving 11 bases between. The CDR3 loop spans 13 amino acids. The CDR3 nucleotides are TGTGCCAGCAGTACCACAGGGAGCACTGAAGCTTTCTTT. Protein: CASSTTGSTEAFF.

CDR3 amino acids: CATSRPTARYEQYF. The CDR3 nucleotides read TGTGCCACCAGCAGACCAACAGCCCGTTACGAGCAGTACTTC. The V call is TRBV15, the J call TRBJ2-7; D is unresolved. The CDR3 contains 14 residues. Germline V lookup: CDR1 LNHNV, CDR2 YYDKDF (reference sequence). V lost 2 bases, J lost 4 bases, and 12 bases lay in between.

The V and J genes are TRBV4-3 and TRBJ1-1; D is unresolved. CDR1 and CDR2 (germline): LGHNA, YSLEER. The CDR3 runs to 15 residues. V was clipped by 0 bases and J by 7 bases, with 15 bases between them. The CDR3 here is CASSQDRMADFEAFF. CDR3 bases: TGCGCCAGCAGCCAAGATCGGATGGCGGACTTTGAAGCTTTCTTT.

The chain is built from TRBV19 and TRBJ1-4; 9 bases are shared with TRBD1. Germline lookup yields CDR1 LNHDA and CDR2 SQIVND (reference sequence). This CDR3 contains 18 residues. V shed 6 bases and J 0 bases; nucleotides not matched to a gene: 11. The CDR3 loop reads CASRSRDRAAATNEKLFF. The CDR3 DNA reads as TGTGCCAGTAGGTCCCGGGACAGGGCCGCCGCAACTAATGAAAAACTGTTTTTT.

As concerns this clone: In the same sample, other DNA sequences code for this CDR3. The V gene is TRBV19, the J gene TRBJ2-7; 13 bases agree with TRBD2. V shed 5 bases and J 10 bases; nucleotides not matched to a gene: 5. The germline V gene has CDR1 LNHDA and CDR2 SQIVND (reference sequence). The CDR3 has 13 amino acids. In DNA, the CDR3 is TGTGCCAGTAGTGGACTAGCGGGAGCTGGACAGTACTTC. Protein sequence: CASSGLAGAGQYF.

The chain recombines TRBV21-1 with TRBJ2-2; the DNA was not used to check the table's D call, TRBD2. TRBV21-1 is reported as a pseudogene. This CDR3 is 15 amino acids long. Here the CDR3 reads CASSASPGGAGELFF. CDR3 nucleotides: TGTGCCAGCAGCGCAAGCCCCGGAGGTGCCGGGGAGCTGTTTTTT.

This rearrangement joins TRBV6-5 to TRBJ1-3; D gene unclear. Looked up from germline, CDR1 is MNHEY and CDR2 is SVGAGI. Between the trimmed V and J ends, which lost 4 bases and 4 bases, there was a span of 14 bases. This CDR3 region has 15 residues. Here the CDR3 reads CASSSDLLWGNTIYF. DNA of the CDR3: TGTGCCAGCAGTTCCGACTTGTTGTGGGGAAACACCATATATTTT.

As concerns this clone: The sample contains more than one DNA sequence encoding this CDR3. V usage is TRBV5-6 and J usage is TRBJ2-7; perhaps D is TRBD1 or TRBD2 (5 bases each). The CDR3 extends over 13 amino acids. The ends were cut back, 0 bases at V and 5 bases at J, with 9 bases in the middle. Germline CDR1 SGHDT, CDR2 YYEEEE. Here the CDR3 DNA reads TGTGCCAGCAGCTTGGTTCGGGGCCACGAGCAGTACTTC. Translation gives CASSLVRGHEQYF.

This sequence joins TRBV27 and TRBJ2-3; D is possibly TRBD2 (5 bases). Trimming stripped 0 bases from V and 2 bases from J, with 9 bases between. Germline V CDR1 and CDR2: MNHEY, SMNVEV (reference sequence). The CDR3 runs 15 residues. The chain's CDR3 is CASSLSGSFTDTQYF. The CDR3 DNA reads as TGTGCCAGCAGTTTATCGGGGAGCTTCACAGATACGCAGTATTTT.

This clone was observed once. The rearrangement uses TRBV15 and TRBJ2-7; 9 bases fit TRBD2. The germline V gene has CDR1 LNHNV and CDR2 YYDKDF (reference sequence). CDR3 length equals 15 residues. V shed 1 base and J 3 bases; nucleotides not matched to a gene: 4. CDR3 sequence reads: CATSRGSGSRYEQYF. DNA of the CDR3: TGTGCCACCAGCAGAGGTAGCGGGAGCCGCTACGAGCAGTACTTC.

The chain carries TRBV6-5 and TRBJ2-1, with 8 nucleotides matching TRBD1. Germline V gene lookup returns CDR1 MNHEY and CDR2 SVGAGI. This CDR3 region has 14 residues. V was clipped by 5 bases and J by 7 bases; unmatched bases: 7. CDR3 sequence (DNA): TGTGCCAGCAGTCCTCGGACAGGGACGAATGAGCAGTTCTTC. Protein: CASSPRTGTNEQFF.

V is TRBV28 and J is TRBJ2-5; D is tentatively TRBD1 or TRBD2 (5 bases each). V gave up 2 bases and J gave up 1 base, with 14 bases separating them. The germline V gene encodes CDR1 MDHEN and CDR2 SYDVKM. This CDR3 is built from 16 residues. The CDR3 region has the DNA TGTGCCAGCAGTTTACGGGACCAGACAGTCCAAGAGACCCAGTACTTC. Translating gives CASSLRDQTVQETQYF.

In DNA form, the CDR3 reads TGTGCCACCAGCGCCGCGGCCTCCTACGAGCAGTACTTC. It encodes CATSAAASYEQYF. V is TRBV15 and J is TRBJ2-7; D is uncertain. Trimming cost V 5 bases and J 0 bases, with 8 bases left between them. Germline V gene data show CDR1 as LNHNV and CDR2 as YYDKDF (reference sequence). This CDR3 spans 13 amino acids.

The chain combines TRBV5-1 with TRBJ1-1; 7 bases are shared with TRBD1. Trimming removed 4 bases from V and 5 bases from J; junction bases left unmatched: 20. The CDR3 length is 18 residues. Germline V gene sequence: CDR1 SGHRS, CDR2 YFSETQ. In DNA, the CDR3 is TGCGCCAGCAGCCCACCCTTGGTGGGAACAGGGGCGAGTACTGAAGCTTTCTTT. It specifies CASSPPLVGTGASTEAFF.

The chain joins TRBV6-5 to TRBJ1-6; D is perhaps TRBD1 (6 bases). V was pared by 0 bases and J by 10 bases, with 16 bases between. The CDR3 is 16 residues long. From germline, CDR1 is MNHEY and CDR2 SVGAGI. The CDR3 coding sequence is TGTGCCAGCAGTTACTCGACTCAGGGGAGGTCCTCACCCCTCCACTTT. Amino acid sequence: CASSYSTQGRSSPLHF.

This clone was counted a few times. This chain links TRBV7-9 with TRBJ1-1; D gene unclear. V lost 4 bases and J 5 bases, leaving 11 bases between the germline ends. Germline V gene data show CDR1 as SEHNR and CDR2 as FQNEAQ (reference sequence). The CDR3 has 13 residues. The CDR3 DNA follows: TGTGCCAGCAGCTGGCCAAGAAGGACTGAAGCTTTCTTT. Protein product: CASSWPRRTEAFF.

This rearrangement joins TRBV7-6 to TRBJ2-5, with 8 bases identical to TRBD1. Germline V gene data show CDR1 as SGHVS and CDR2 as FNYEAQ. The CDR3 consists of 15 residues. After removal of 1 base from V and 5 bases from J, the junction contained 6 bases not matched to a gene. CDR3 region: CASSLVAGGRETQYF. CDR3 DNA sequence: TGTGCCAGCAGCTTAGTTGCAGGGGGCCGGGAGACCCAGTACTTC.

The V call is TRBV28, the J call TRBJ2-7; D uncertain. The CDR3 runs 14 residues. V lost 5 bases and J lost 2, with 13 bases in between. The germline V gene has CDR1 MDHEN and CDR2 SYDVKM. CDR3 residues: CASSPARHTYEQYF. The CDR3 coding sequence is TGTGCCAGCAGTCCAGCCCGACACACCTACGAGCAGTACTTC.

Comments on this clone: Distinct nucleotide sequences in the sample also encode this CDR3. The chain carries TRBV27 and TRBJ2-3; 8 nucleotides match TRBD2. Germline lookup yields CDR1 MNHEY and CDR2 SMNVEV (reference sequence). This CDR3 contains 14 residues. Trimming took 5 bases from V and 5 from J; bases not matched to a gene: 6. The CDR3 loop reads CASSLGLAGDTQYF. The CDR3 region has the DNA TGTGCCAGCAGTCTAGGACTAGCTGGAGATACGCAGTATTTT.

The chain links TRBV27 to TRBJ2-1; D not resolved. The CDR3 extends over 17 amino acids. V lost 3 bases to trimming and J lost 6 bases, with 21 bases between them. CDR1 is MNHEY, CDR2 SMNVEV, per germline (reference sequence). CDR3: CASSLLPGPHPGNEQFF. CDR3 sequence (DNA): TGTGCCAGCAGTTTGCTCCCCGGCCCTCACCCGGGCAATGAGCAGTTCTTC.

V is TRBV23-1 and J is TRBJ2-5, with D hard to call. Being an ORF, TRBV23-1 has a function that is uncertain. V gave up 4 bases and J gave up 5 bases, with 14 bases separating them. The CDR3 is 14 amino acids. This chain's CDR3 is CASSPPIRVETQYF. CDR3 bases: TGCGCCAGCAGTCCCCCCATAAGGGTTGAGACCCAGTACTTC.

The V call is TRBV7-9, the J call TRBJ2-5, with TRBD2 matching over 8 bases. Germline V gives CDR1 SEHNR, CDR2 FQNEAQ (reference sequence). V trimming: 5 bases; J trimming: 5 bases; junction bases outside the gene matches: 7. The CDR3 runs 14 residues. The CDR3 DNA is TGTGCCAGCAGCCCGGGACTAGGTGGGGAGACCCAGTACTTC. Its protein is CASSPGLGGETQYF.

This rearrangement joins TRBV30 to TRBJ2-5, with D tentatively TRBD1 (5 bases). Germline V gene lookup returns CDR1 GTSNPN and CDR2 SVGIG (reference sequence). The V and J ends lost 3 bases and 1 base respectively, with 12 bases between them. This CDR3 is built from 14 residues. The CDR3 DNA sequence: TGTGCCTGGAGAGTCCCCAGGGTCCAAGAGACCCAGTACTTC. As protein: CAWRVPRVQETQYF.

The chain joins TRBV29-1 to TRBJ2-2, with D perhaps matching TRBD1 (6 bases). There are 13 residues in the CDR3. CDR1 and CDR2 (germline): SQVTM, ANQGSEA. V lost 4 bases, J lost 3 bases, and 9 bases lay in between. CDR3 nucleotides: TGCAGCGTTGTGAAGGGGGACACCGGGGAGCTGTTTTTT. Residues: CSVVKGDTGELFF.

This chain links TRBV9 with TRBJ1-4; 9 bases agree with TRBD1. The CDR3 runs 14 residues. The germline gives CDR1 SGDLS, CDR2 YYNGEE. J lost 8 bases, V lost 4 bases, and 6 bases had no gene match. The CDR3 loop is CASSTQGAGEKLFF. The CDR3, as DNA: TGTGCCAGCAGCACACAGGGGGCCGGGGAAAAACTGTTTTTT.

The chain is built from TRBV27 and TRBJ2-5, with D unresolved. CDR3 length: 14 amino acids. The V end lost 2 bases, the J end lost 4 bases, and 11 bases lay between the germline ends. Germline lookup yields CDR1 MNHEY and CDR2 SMNVEV (reference sequence). CDR3 bases: TGTGCCAGCAGTTTAAGGCACCCCGGAGAGACCCAGTACTTC. Its protein product is CASSLRHPGETQYF.